This T cell receptor beta chain was identified in a study of cytomegalovirus exposure and HLA in healthy donors (dated by TCRdb to between 2016 and 2019). Describing the broader study: According to an earlier analysis of a few hundred of the donors, about 180 million T cells yielded 117 million unique TCR beta sequences and 250 to 350 Gb of sequence data. Of the roughly 400 genotyped donors, 65% to 90% fell in the genetic ancestry cluster associated with self-reported Caucasian donors. The study profiled the T cell repertoires of 666 subjects by immunosequencing and related them to cytomegalovirus serostatus. HLA typing included class I and class II loci at four-digit resolution. All discovery cohort repertoires had been generated on a single sequencing platform. An early release that covered approximately 600 HLA-typed donors contained around 300 gigabases of sequencing data and 80 million or so unique TCR sequences. In the later analysis, no new phenotypic data were used to find candidate immune exposures; instead, reliance was placed on TCR beta sequences and their occurrence across donors. A later analysis re-examined previously published TCR beta repertoires from over 500 donors and added high-resolution HLA genotyping to investigate patterns of TCR occurrence. An earlier analysis of several hundred of the donors applied high-throughput TCR beta sequencing to assess whether each TCR beta V gene segment acted as functional or pseudogenic. Among under 450 genotyped donors of the cohort, an average of approximately 240,000 unique TCR beta nucleotide sequences were sequenced per donor, around 20% of them non-productive. Donor age, sex, ethnicity and CMV serostatus were compiled together with the repertoire data. Genome-wide SNP genotypes for about 60% of the 666 donors were used in a later genetic analysis, which treated that subset as a discovery cohort. To predict cytomegalovirus infection status, the study combined high-throughput TCR immunosequencing, statistical association of individual TCRs with disease status, and machine learning. Roughly five DR-DQ haplotypes were treated as single units for association and clustering because of strong linkage in the cohort. Typing coverage varied by locus: roughly 620-630 donors for A, B, C, DRB1 and DQB1; about 520 for DQA1; over 600 for DPA1; around 490 for DPB1. In addition to the first cohort of about 650 subjects, a separate validation cohort of 120 different subjects was used. The study aimed to test whether cataloging public T cell receptors could reveal signatures of past pathogen exposure. Broader findings and caveats from the paper: The cohort was sequenced for TCR beta chains only, and without alpha or paired-chain data the features that could be detected were limited. Broadly in line with IMGT annotations, most TCR beta V segments showed up in productive rearrangements about 87% or about 30% of the time in an earlier analysis of around 600 of the donors. Because HLA typing was unavailable for some donors at each locus, only the typed subset was used in association tests. A few of the identified cytomegalovirus-associated TCR beta chains were confirmed in vitro to be specific for cytomegalovirus antigens. Some IMGT-functional V segments, including TRBV6-2 and TRBV6-3, could not be distinguished by the 87-base-pair reads and were therefore excluded. According to a later analysis, most CMV-associated TCR beta chains appeared to be HLA-restricted, and the HLA associations seemed to be driven largely by CMV exposure. The authors suggested that the approach could potentially be extended to other disease states and immunological phenotypes. A total of some 180 TCR beta chains were listed by the study as associated with cytomegalovirus. Immune exposure information for the cohort was limited to CMV serostatus. Because counts were too low, seventeen rarely observed V segments, including chromosome 9 orphons, were excluded from the earlier analysis of around 640 of the donors. In a later analysis, some 18,000 TCR beta sequences were associated with specific HLA alleles at a false discovery rate of 0.05. While some public TCRs were present in many individuals, most TCR sequences turned up only very rarely across donors. Presence/absence analyses assumed roughly uniform sequencing depth across donors, an assumption that may not hold. A later analysis reported that several top co-occurrence clusters appeared linked to parvovirus B19, influenza, CMV and Epstein-Barr virus. V-gene and J-gene trimming of TCR beta chains was associated with a missense DCLRE1C variant in a later genetic analysis, and the association was replicated in an independent cohort. The sequencing pipeline was judged likely to have produced a cluster of highly shared sequence variants as a technical artifact. Linkage disequilibrium might explain the correlated functional status among segregating V segments, but an unknown experimental factor could not be excluded. Cytomegalovirus status was reported to be diagnosed by the classifier with high specificity and sensitivity in both the original and validation cohorts. In a later analysis, HLA-associated TCR beta chains were found to be more clonally expanded and to have lower generation probabilities than equally common non-associated chains. A later analysis found that TCR association rates varied across HLA loci, with DRB1 alleles showing the most associated TCRs and HLA-C alleles the fewest. A further reported finding was that TCR beta sequences accurately predicted the HLA-A and HLA-B alleles for most subjects in the first cohort. Assigning TCR associations to individual alleles was difficult when HLA alleles, especially DR and DQ, strongly co-occurred. Compared with the roughly 670-donor mean, donors in an Asian-associated ancestry cluster had fewer N-insertions in productive TCRs, according to a later genetic analysis.

In total, around 600 healthy bone marrow donors made up the cohort. Cohort members were all nominally healthy when sampled, although unrecorded immune exposures were likely present. The donor was CMV seronegative and belonged to the group of 320 or so seronegative cohort members. A peripheral blood sample was provided by each donor, and peripheral blood mononuclear cells were used for TCR beta sequencing. Genomic DNA extraction from the blood cell samples was performed with the Qiagen DNeasy Blood Extraction Kit. The library was prepared using the immunoSEQ multiplex PCR assay. A mixture of 60 forward primers for TCR Vbeta segments and 13 reverse primers for TCR Jbeta segments was used in the multiplex PCR. A multiplex PCR assay on genomic DNA amplified the CDR3 region of rearranged TCR beta genes. The amplified TCR beta libraries were sequenced on the Illumina HiSeq System as 87-base-pair reads. The authors' analysis ran thus. In a later analysis, around 80 million unique TCR beta chains were counted across the 666 repertoires, and roughly 11 million of these chains were shared by at least two donors. Raw reads were error-corrected and collapsed into unique sequences by a nearest-neighbor algorithm in which closely related sequences were merged to remove PCR and sequencing errors. Alignment of CDR3 sequences to IMGT reference sequences was used to assign V, D and J gene segments. For a sequence to be retained, at least a six-nucleotide match to both a V gene segment and a J gene segment was required. Rearrangements were called productive when the CDR3 lacked stop codons and stayed in frame with V and J; all others were non-productive. Following IMGT convention, CDR3 was defined as the stretch from the second conserved V-encoded cysteine up to the conserved J-encoded phenylalanine. The earlier analysis of roughly 590 of the donors excluded any sequence lacking an unambiguous match to a single V gene segment. An earlier analysis of a few hundred of the donors classified V segments as functional when productive rearrangements were above 56.7% and as segregating when the standard deviation between donors was above 5%. A statistical classification framework was built for diagnosing cytomegalovirus status from the catalog of TCR beta chain sequences. In a later analysis, V and J genes were assigned by comparing TCR nucleotide sequences against IMGT/GENE-DB human TR gene sequences. In a later analysis, CDR3 sequences and most-parsimonious VDJ recombination scenarios were assigned using the TCRdist pipeline. In a later analysis, each TCR beta chain was defined by its CDR3 amino acid sequence together with its V-gene family, and reads lacking a unique V-gene family were excluded. As a way to deal with suspected cross-contamination and a sequencing artifact, a later analysis dropped 592 nucleotide sequences that were highly shared and had low generation probability. In a later analysis, a clonal expansion index for each public chain was calculated from normalized within-repertoire ranks of inferred template counts. A later analysis computed generation probabilities with a VDJ recombination model fitted to out-of-frame rearrangements, and checked the results against IGoR. Hypergeometric tests were used in a later analysis to score TCR-TCR, TCR-HLA and TCR-CMV co-occurrence, with a repertoire-size bias correction applied to the TCR pairs. False discovery rates were estimated in a later analysis by permuting HLA or CMV assignments 20 times. A later analysis grouped co-occurring TCRs with DBSCAN, adding TCRdist sequence similarity when clustering within HLA-allele-positive subsets. Repertoires with fewer than 30,000 or more than 120,000 public chains, plus five repertoires with anomalous nucleotide sharing, were excluded from co-occurrence clustering. TCRdb's version of the immuneACCESS table is confined to in-frame rearrangements and falls short of the full clone set. An unresolved V gene accounts for under half of the shortfall where checked; the remainder is of unknown origin. V and J calls and clone size follow that table, whereas D and trimming were derived from the DNA. This sample gives about 180,000 clones in total; 82% of them show up just once. The ten most abundant clones make up more than 1.5% of the sample.

V was cut back by 7 bases and J by 2 bases, leaving a gap of 20 bases between them. The germline V gene (reference sequence) sets CDR1 to MNHEY and CDR2 to SMNVEV. The CDR3 sequence holds 16 residues, the cysteine and phenylalanine included. CDR3 DNA is the only sequence kept; it has 48 bases, read in frame from the first base. This clone was observed a few times. Its antigen is not yet known. The input lacks base qualities; no much larger clone sits a single base away. Sequenced input: PBMCs. The chain is assembled from TRBV27 and TRBJ2-5, with a tentative D gene TRBD2 over 7 matching bases. The TCR was taken from a man aged 35 to 55 in good health and CMV-seronegative. The CDR3 has the sequence CASMVFGGGGQETQYF. The DNA reads TGTGCCAGCATGGTATTCGGGGGAGGGGGGCAAGAGACCCAGTACTTC.